These T cell receptor beta chains were read from a single sample in a study of technical replicates of blood from several donors. The assay was immunoSEQ multiplex PCR, and TCRdb's table has in-frame clones only and misses some. The table has about 70,000 clones, around 97% seen once. Sequencing was carried out using T cells isolated from PBMCs. The receptors come from a human donor in good health. CDR3s include the opening cysteine and the closing phenylalanine or tryptophan. A D gene is named only where the DNA matches it firmly. Clone size is stated in some rows and not others, as once, few, many or a class when expanded.

d_call	v_call	clone_size	cdr3_length	j_call	cdr3_aa	cdr3_nt
TRBD1	TRBV10-1	-	13	TRBJ1-2	CASSSQGNYGYTF	TGCGCCAGCAGCTCACAGGGGAACTATGGCTACACCTTC
-	TRBV5-1	few	13	TRBJ1-1	CASSPETGIGTFF	TGCGCCAGCAGTCCCGAAACGGGGATTGGAACTTTCTTT
-	TRBV18	-	15	TRBJ1-1	CASSPPADLNTEAFF	TGTGCCAGCTCACCACCGGCAGATCTGAACACTGAAGCTTTCTTT
TRBD1	TRBV6-1	-	14	TRBJ2-3	CASGDRARKDTQYF	TGTGCCAGTGGGGACAGGGCAAGGAAGGATACGCAGTATTTT
TRBD2	TRBV27	-	16	TRBJ2-7	CASSLELAGGAGEQYF	TGTGCCAGCAGTTTAGAACTAGCGGGAGGGGCCGGCGAGCAGTACTTC
TRBD1	TRBV5-1	once	14	TRBJ2-7	CASSPGTGIHEQYF	TGCGCCAGCAGCCCCGGGACAGGGATCCACGAGCAGTACTTC
TRBD2	TRBV5-1	-	16	TRBJ2-7	CASSLGSFSGRYEQYF	TGCGCCAGCAGCTTGGGGTCCTTTAGCGGGAGGTACGAGCAGTACTTC
TRBD1	TRBV6-4	-	15	TRBJ2-2	CASSQGTGNTGELFF	TGTGCCAGCAGTCAAGGGACAGGGAACACCGGGGAGCTGTTTTTT
TRBD1	TRBV13	-	16	TRBJ1-3	CASSPRGESSGNTIYF	TGTGCCAGCAGCCCCAGGGGGGAAAGCTCTGGAAACACCATATATTTT
TRBD1	TRBV2	-	15	TRBJ2-2	CASSSGTDNTGELFF	TGTGCCAGCAGTTCCGGGACAGATAACACCGGGGAGCTGTTTTTT
-	TRBV5-1	-	12	TRBJ2-2	CASSKGAGELFF	TGCGCCAGCAGCAAGGGGGCCGGGGAGCTGTTTTTT
TRBD1	TRBV28	-	15	TRBJ2-1	CASSSGTEFYNEQFF	TGTGCCAGCAGTTCCGGGACAGAATTCTACAATGAGCAGTTCTTC
-	TRBV7-8	-	13	TRBJ2-7	CASSQAGAGEQYF	TGTGCCAGCAGTCAGGCAGGGGCTGGAGAGCAGTACTTC
-	TRBV29-1	once	15	TRBJ2-3	CSVEWATSSTDTQYF	TGCAGCGTTGAATGGGCTACTTCTAGCACAGATACGCAGTATTTT
-	TRBV9	-	17	TRBJ1-2	CASNHGSGTPIAYGYTF	TGTGCCAGCAATCACGGTTCGGGAACGCCGATCGCCTATGGCTACACCTTC
-	TRBV2	-	16	TRBJ1-4	CASSELWGATNEKLFF	TGTGCCAGCAGTGAATTATGGGGGGCAACTAATGAAAAACTGTTTTTT
TRBD1	TRBV11-2	-	16	TRBJ1-1	CASSIATGGWNTEAFF	TGTGCCAGCAGCATCGCGACAGGGGGATGGAACACTGAAGCTTTCTTT
-	TRBV28	-	14	TRBJ1-2	CASRPNDRIYGYTF	TGTGCCAGCAGACCGAACGACAGGATCTATGGCTACACCTTC
-	TRBV6-5	-	12	TRBJ2-3	CASSYSRDTQYF	TGTGCCAGCAGTTACTCGAGAGATACGCAGTATTTT
TRBD2	TRBV5-4	-	16	TRBJ2-5	CASSTTSGSMSETQYF	TGTGCCAGCAGCACGACTAGCGGGAGCATGTCAGAGACCCAGTACTTC
TRBD2	TRBV19	-	15	TRBJ2-4	CASSRGGLSKNIQYF	TGTGCCAGTAGTCGGGGAGGGTTGTCCAAAAACATTCAGTACTTC
-	TRBV7-9	-	17	TRBJ2-5	CASSSPTEPGLQETQYF	TGTGCCAGCAGCTCCCCGACAGAGCCAGGGCTCCAAGAGACCCAGTACTTC
TRBD1	TRBV2	-	13	TRBJ2-7	CASRGQGAGEQYF	TGTGCCAGCAGGGGACAGGGGGCTGGCGAGCAGTACTTC
-	TRBV14	-	15	TRBJ2-3	CASSLNPGLTDTQYF	TGTGCCAGCAGCCTTAATCCGGGACTCACAGATACGCAGTATTTT
-	TRBV15	once	17	TRBJ1-5	CATSREGTQGNNQPQHF	TGTGCCACCAGCAGAGAGGGTACGCAGGGGAACAATCAGCCCCAGCATTTT
TRBD2	TRBV7-2	-	16	TRBJ2-7	CASSPISGRGSYEQYF	TGTGCCAGCAGCCCTATCAGCGGGAGAGGCTCCTACGAGCAGTACTTC
-	TRBV7-9	-	16	TRBJ1-4	CASSLSGGVANEKLFF	TGTGCCAGCAGCTTATCAGGAGGGGTAGCTAATGAAAAACTGTTTTTT
-	TRBV27	-	13	TRBJ1-3	CASSPTGTNTIYF	TGTGCCAGCAGCCCGACAGGTACAAACACCATATATTTT
-	TRBV6-1	-	15	TRBJ2-3	CASSEGGVWTDTQYF	TGTGCCAGCAGTGAAGGGGGCGTGTGGACAGATACGCAGTATTTT
TRBD1	TRBV28	-	14	TRBJ1-2	CASSVHTGGIGYTF	TGTGCCAGCAGTGTCCATACAGGGGGCATTGGCTACACCTTC
TRBD2	TRBV10-3	-	17	TRBJ2-3	CAISEGLATSSTDTQYF	TGTGCCATCAGTGAAGGACTAGCCACATCTAGCACAGATACGCAGTATTTT
-	TRBV5-4	-	13	TRBJ2-5	CASSLGGVETQYF	TGTGCCAGCAGCTTGGGAGGAGTGGAGACCCAGTACTTC
-	TRBV5-4	-	14	TRBJ1-2	CASSTNRVGYGYTF	TGTGCCAGCAGCACTAACAGGGTCGGCTATGGCTACACCTTC
TRBD1	TRBV11-2	-	15	TRBJ2-7	CASSTRGDRVYEQYF	TGTGCCAGCAGCACGAGAGGGGACAGGGTCTACGAGCAGTACTTC
-	TRBV28	-	13	TRBJ1-1	CASSTNYQGSAFF	TGTGCCAGCAGCACCAATTATCAGGGGTCGGCTTTCTTT
TRBD1	TRBV5-4	once	15	TRBJ1-4	CASSPGGAGGEKLFF	TGTGCCAGCAGCCCAGGTGGGGCAGGGGGTGAAAAACTGTTTTTT
TRBD2	TRBV6-6	-	15	TRBJ2-3	CASSGQRGRTDTQYF	TGTGCCAGCAGTGGTCAGCGGGGACGGACAGATACGCAGTATTTT
-	TRBV6-5	-	14	TRBJ2-7	CASSSRDGAYEQYF	TGTGCCAGCAGTTCGCGGGACGGGGCCTACGAGCAGTACTTC
-	TRBV5-1	once	14	TRBJ2-7	CASSGNRVSDEQYF	TGCGCCAGCAGCGGTAACAGGGTTTCTGACGAGCAGTACTTC
TRBD2	TRBV4-2	-	19	TRBJ2-3	CASSQVPGLAGGIEDTQYF	TGTGCCAGCAGCCAAGTCCCGGGACTAGCGGGGGGGATTGAAGATACGCAGTATTTT
-	TRBV29-1	-	12	TRBJ2-5	CSAQGQGETQYF	TGCAGCGCTCAGGGGCAGGGAGAGACCCAGTACTTC
-	TRBV18	once	11	TRBJ2-2	CASSDIFELFF	TGTGCCAGCTCGGACATCTTTGAGCTGTTTTTT
TRBD2	TRBV7-9	-	16	TRBJ2-7	CASSLGVSGGPYEQYF	TGTGCCAGCAGCTTAGGAGTTAGCGGGGGGCCCTACGAGCAGTACTTC
TRBD2	TRBV2	once	16	TRBJ2-3	CASRQGLASVTDTQYF	TGTGCCAGCAGACAGGGACTAGCGTCGGTGACAGATACGCAGTATTTT
TRBD2	TRBV7-9	once	16	TRBJ2-1	CASNRQVVGRVNEQFF	TGTGCCAGCAATCGTCAGGTGGTAGGGAGGGTCAATGAGCAGTTCTTC
-	TRBV12-5	-	12	TRBJ1-2	CASAAENYGYTF	TGTGCTAGTGCGGCGGAGAACTATGGCTACACCTTC
-	TRBV6-5	-	15	TRBJ2-2	CASSLSAANTGELFF	TGTGCCAGCAGTTTATCAGCGGCGAACACCGGGGAGCTGTTTTTT
-	TRBV14	-	14	TRBJ1-1	CASSHDRRVTEAFF	TGTGCCAGCAGCCACGATCGCCGGGTCACTGAAGCTTTCTTT
-	TRBV4-1	-	14	TRBJ1-1	CASSQARGGTEAFF	TGCGCCAGCAGCCAAGCCCGGGGGGGCACTGAAGCTTTCTTT
TRBD2	TRBV4-1	once	18	TRBJ2-7	CASSPDLGLAGVSYEQYF	TGCGCCAGCAGCCCAGACTTAGGACTAGCGGGAGTCTCCTACGAGCAGTACTTC
-	TRBV11-2	-	13	TRBJ1-5	CASSRQSNQPQHF	TGTGCCAGCAGTCGACAGAGCAATCAGCCCCAGCATTTT
-	TRBV5-1	-	12	TRBJ2-5	CASSQKFETQYF	TGCGCCAGCAGCCAGAAATTCGAGACCCAGTACTTC